What follows are 8 T cell receptor beta chains derived from one specimen sequenced in a study of T cell responses to AZD1222 COVID-19 vaccine. Sequencing used immunoSEQ multiplex PCR; TCRdb keeps in-frame clones, though not all of them. The repertoire holds roughly 130,000 clones, about nine tenths seen once, with 18% in the top ten. The input for sequencing was peripheral blood, taken on day 0 of MenACWY control vaccination. Receptors were obtained from an adult in good health.

V usage is TRBV5-5 and J usage is TRBJ2-3; 11 bases align to TRBD2. The CDR3 spans 18 residues. Germline values: CDR1 SGHKS, CDR2 YYEKEE (reference sequence). V lost 4 bases and J lost 4; bases outside the gene matches: 14. This CDR3 reads CASSGGLAARVGADTQYF. CDR3 coding DNA: TGTGCCAGCAGCGGGGGACTAGCGGCCAGAGTTGGGGCAGATACGCAGTATTTT.

This chain joins TRBV30 and TRBJ1-5, with TRBD1 matching 8 bases. CDR3 length: 13 amino acids. The V segment lost 5 bases and the J segment 3 bases; nucleotides outside the gene matches: 3. Germline V gives CDR1 GTSNPN, CDR2 SVGIG (reference sequence). CDR3 DNA: TGTGCCTGGGCAGGGGGCCCCAATCAGCCCCAGCATTTT. This gives the protein CAWAGGPNQPQHF. The whole variable domain, remainder taken from reference TRBV30 and TRBJ1-5, is SQTIHQWPATLVQPVGSPLSLECTVEGTSNPNLYWYRQAAGRGLQLLFYSVGIGQISSEVPQNLSASRPQDRQFILSSKKLLLSDSGFYLCAWAGGPNQPQHFGDGTRLSIL.

CDR3 sequence: CASTRDPQNYGYTF. Here the CDR3 DNA reads TGTGCCAGCACCCGGGACCCTCAAAACTATGGCTACACCTTC. This chain connects TRBV5-5 to TRBJ1-2; perhaps TRBD1 as D (5 bases). Germline V gives CDR1 SGHKS, CDR2 YYEKEE (reference sequence). The CDR3 runs 14 residues. The V end lost 6 bases, the J end lost 2 bases, and 14 bases lay between the germline ends.

V and J are TRBV4-1 and TRBJ1-2; TRBD1 matches 9 bases. CDR3 length: 15 residues. Germline CDR1 and CDR2: MGHRA and YSYEKL. After removal of 2 bases from V and 8 bases from J, the junction contained 9 bases not matched to a gene. The CDR3 here is CASSQLQGARRGYTF. The CDR3 bases are TGCGCCAGCAGCCAATTACAGGGGGCCAGACGAGGCTACACCTTC.

The chain is built from TRBV16 and TRBJ2-5; tentative D call: TRBD1 (6 bases). The germline V gene encodes CDR1 KGHSY and CDR2 FQNENV. The V end was cut by 1 base, the J end by 5 bases, with 14 bases between. The CDR3 is 15 amino acids. CDR3 sequence (DNA): TGTGCCAGCAGCCAATTCAGGGGTGCGTTGGAGACCCAGTACTTC. This sequence encodes CASSQFRGALETQYF.

The genes are TRBV18 and TRBJ1-4; the D is unclear. The CDR3 consists of 13 residues. Trimming pared 4 bases from V and 6 bases from J, leaving 9 bases between. CDR1 is KGHSH, CDR2 LQKENI, per germline. The DNA for the CDR3 is TGTGCCAGCTCACGGTCGCGGGATGAAAAACTGTTTTTT. This gives the protein CASSRSRDEKLFF.

The CDR3 protein is CASKTASGNTIYF. The DNA for the CDR3 is TGTGCCAGCAAGACAGCCTCTGGAAACACCATATATTTT. The chain carries TRBV6-5 and TRBJ1-3; possibly TRBD1 for D (5 bases). CDR3 length: 13 residues. V gave up 7 bases and J gave up 0 bases, with 7 bases separating them. In germline, CDR1 is MNHEY, CDR2 SVGAGI.

V is TRBV5-4 and J is TRBJ2-5, with D possibly being TRBD1 or TRBD2 (5 bases each). In germline, CDR1 is SGHNT, CDR2 YYREEE (reference sequence). The CDR3 consists of 14 residues. V was clipped by 2 bases and J by 6 bases, with 14 bases between them. The CDR3 DNA reads TGTGCCAGCAGCTTTATGTGGGGGAGAAAGACCCAGTACTTC. Translating it yields CASSFMWGRKTQYF.